This T cell receptor beta chain was sequenced for a study of blood T cells in healthy people across ages. The study's findings and limits: Compared with aged donors, long-lived donors showed fewer expanded clones, suggesting selection.

Germline-derived CDR1 and CDR2 are PRHDT and FYEKMQ (reference sequence). Between the trimmed V and J ends, which lost 0 bases and 2 bases, there was a span of 12 bases. This CDR3 comprises 16 residues. About this clonotype itself: Its target is unknown.

A second PCR of about 7 to 12 cycles used a sample-barcoded 5' primer and a J-beta primer mix. All cDNA molecules were each tagged by a template-switch adaptor with 12 random nucleotides. MiXCR was run by TCRdb on the 5' RACE reads, yielding one entry per CDR3 protein. The sample includes 1.5 million or so distinct CDR3 sequences, roughly two fifths of them seen just once. This rearrangement joins TRBV13 to TRBJ2-3, with D possibly matching TRBD2 (5 bases). Material for sequencing was blood. This receptor was identified in a woman between 18 and 29 years old in good health. The chain's CDR3 is CASSLGRGGLTDTQYF. DNA of the CDR3: TGTGCCAGCAGCTTAGGGCGCGGCGGACTCACAGATACGCAGTATTTT.